Below are 21 T cell receptor beta chains sequenced from a single sample in a study of shared clonotypes between healthy human individuals. The method was immunoSEQ multiplex PCR; TCRdb's version includes in-frame clones alone and lacks a portion of them. Of more than 2,000,000 clones listed, around nine tenths were seen once; the top ten hold over 0.12%. Material: naive CD4+ T cells sorted from blood. Subset indicated: CD45RA+ positively selected. Receptor source: a man between 18 and 29 years old in good health.

This clone was counted a few times. CDR3: CAWQTGDSNQPQHF. In DNA, the CDR3 is TGTGCCTGGCAGACAGGGGATAGCAATCAGCCCCAGCATTTT. This chain links TRBV30 with TRBJ1-5, with 8 nucleotides matching TRBD1. V trimming: 5 bases; J trimming: 0 bases; junction bases outside the gene matches: 3. Looked up from germline, CDR1 is GTSNPN and CDR2 is SVGIG (reference sequence). The CDR3 runs to 14 residues. The variable domain in full, with the rest retrieved from reference TRBV30 and TRBJ1-5, is SQTIHQWPATLVQPVGSPLSLECTVEGTSNPNLYWYRQAAGRGLQLLFYSVGIGQISSEVPQNLSASRPQDRQFILSSKKLLLSDSGFYLCAWQTGDSNQPQHFGDGTRLSIL.

The V call is TRBV10-3, the J call TRBJ2-7; unclear D gene. CDR1 and CDR2 (germline): ENHRY, SYGVKD. CDR3 length equals 12 residues. V lost 6 bases, J lost 6 bases, and 12 bases lay in between. CDR3 residues: CAIRGLFREQYF. Written as DNA, the CDR3 is TGTGCCATCAGAGGGTTATTTCGCGAGCAGTACTTC.

The J gene is TRBJ1-1, the V gene TRBV11-2; 7 bases map to TRBD1. The trim removed 5 bases at V and 6 bases at J, leaving 12 bases unmatched. Per the germline V gene, CDR1 is SGHAT and CDR2 is FQNNGV. The CDR3 runs 15 residues. The CDR3 coding sequence is TGTGCCAGCAGCGTGGGACAGTGGGCGGCCGCTGAAGCTTTCTTT. This translates into CASSVGQWAAAEAFF.

As for this clone: Different DNA sequences within this sample yield the same CDR3. J is TRBJ2-3 and V is TRBV11-2; 7 bases are shared with TRBD2. CDR1 SGHAT and CDR2 FQNNGV come from the germline V gene. The CDR3 consists of 12 residues. V was clipped by 8 bases and J by 4 bases; unmatched bases: 3. Here the CDR3 reads CASSRGADTQYF. The CDR3 nucleotides are TGTGCCAGCTCACGGGGGGCAGATACGCAGTATTTT. The entire variable domain, with the rest obtained from reference TRBV11-2 and TRBJ2-3, is as follows: EAGVAQSPRYKIIEKRQSVAFWCNPISGHATLYWYQQILGQGPKLLIQFQNNGVVDDSQLPKDRFSAERLKGVDSTLKIQPAKLEDSAVYLCASSRGADTQYFGPGTRLTVL.

The CDR3 bases are TGCAGCGCCCAACAGATTTTGAACACTGAAGCTTTCTTT. This encodes CSAQQILNTEAFF. The chain is built from TRBV29-1 and TRBJ1-1; D is unresolved. Germline V CDR1 and CDR2: SQVTM, ANQGSEA. The V gene lost 7 bases and the J gene lost 0 bases, with 12 bases spanning the gap. The CDR3 length is 13 residues.

As regards this clone: The same CDR3 also results from other DNA sequences found in this sample. The J gene is TRBJ2-5, the V gene TRBV9; D remains unclear. Germline CDR1 SGDLS, CDR2 YYNGEE. The CDR3 consists of 14 residues. V lost 0 bases to trimming and J lost 2 bases, with 8 bases between them. The CDR3 DNA follows: TGTGCCAGCAGCGTAGGGACGGTACAAGAGACCCAGTACTTC. Translated: CASSVGTVQETQYF.

In this sample, this clone turned up once. The CDR3 here is CASSLYSGTQYF. In DNA form, the CDR3 reads TGTGCCAGCAGCCTCTACTCAGGGACCCAGTACTTC. V usage is TRBV28 and J usage is TRBJ2-5; D gene unclear. There are 12 residues in the CDR3. Germline values: CDR1 MDHEN, CDR2 SYDVKM. Trimming removed 6 bases from V and 7 bases from J, with 12 bases in between.

The chain recombines TRBV18 with TRBJ1-1; 9 bases are shared with TRBD1. The CDR3 is 16 residues long. V was clipped by 2 bases and J by 5 bases; unmatched bases: 9. Germline CDR1 is KGHSH and CDR2 is LQKENI. CDR3 sequence: CASSPFRDRVGTEAFF. The CDR3, as DNA: TGTGCCAGCTCACCATTCCGGGACAGGGTCGGTACTGAAGCTTTCTTT.

This clone was seen a single time. The chain has TRBV19 and TRBJ1-1; a weak D match, TRBD1 (6 bases). Germline CDR1 is LNHDA and CDR2 is SQIVND (reference sequence). Between the trimmed V and J ends, which lost 1 base and 6 bases, there was a span of 9 bases. The CDR3 runs to 13 residues. The CDR3 loop is CASSIGTVAEAFF. The CDR3 DNA follows: TGTGCCAGTAGTATAGGGACAGTCGCTGAAGCTTTCTTT.

In its sample, this clone was seen a few times. This chain connects TRBV6-5 to TRBJ1-1; D is unclear. The germline V gene encodes CDR1 MNHEY and CDR2 SVGAGI. V was clipped by 6 bases and J by 0 bases, with 8 bases between them. The CDR3 totals 13 residues. The CDR3 is CASRDNLNTEAFF. The CDR3 DNA follows: TGTGCCAGCAGAGACAACCTGAACACTGAAGCTTTCTTT.

Comment on this clone: Other DNA sequences in the same sample also yield this CDR3. The gene calls are TRBV4-3 and TRBJ2-3; 12 positions match TRBD2. Germline CDR1 and CDR2: LGHNA and YSLEER. The trim removed 4 bases at V and 6 bases at J, leaving 2 bases unmatched. This CDR3 is 14 amino acids long. The CDR3 loop is CASSRLAGGDTQYF. The CDR3 DNA follows: TGCGCCAGCAGCCGGCTAGCGGGAGGGGATACGCAGTATTTT.

To note about this clone: Other DNA sequences in this specimen translate into the identical CDR3. The chain joins TRBV5-4 to TRBJ2-2; 7 bases align to TRBD1. The germline V gene has CDR1 SGHNT and CDR2 YYREEE (reference sequence). The CDR3 spans 15 residues. J was trimmed by 2 bases and V by 0 bases; bases with no gene match: 1. The CDR3, as DNA: TGTGCCAGCAGCTTGGACAGGGGAAACACCGGGGAGCTGTTTTTT. Protein sequence: CASSLDRGNTGELFF. The variable domain in full, completed from reference TRBV5-4 and TRBJ2-2, reads ETGVTQSPTHLIKTRGQQVTLRCSSQSGHNTVSWYQQALGQGPQFIFQYYREEENGRGNFPPRFSGLQFPNYSSELNVNALELDDSALYLCASSLDRGNTGELFFGEGSRLTVL.

The chain couples TRBV5-1 to TRBJ1-6; D gene unclear. Trimming took 0 bases from V and 3 from J, leaving 7 bases between them. CDR3 length equals 15 residues. Looked up from germline, CDR1 is SGHRS and CDR2 is YFSETQ. CDR3 coding DNA: TGCGCCAGCAGCTTGGAACCGCTCTATAATTCACCCCTCCACTTT. It yields the protein CASSLEPLYNSPLHF. The full variable domain, its missing parts supplied by reference TRBV5-1 and TRBJ1-6, is KAGVTQTPRYLIKTRGQQVTLSCSPISGHRSVSWYQQTPGQGLQFLFEYFSETQRNKGNFPGRFSGRQFSNSRSEMNVSTLELGDSALYLCASSLEPLYNSPLHFGNGTRLTVT.

This chain joins TRBV2 and TRBJ2-2; D might be TRBD2 (6 bases). The V gene's germline CDR1 is SNHLY and CDR2 FYNNEI. The CDR3 sequence is 12 residues long. V lost 6 bases to trimming and J lost 6 bases, with 8 bases between them. CDR3 coding DNA: TGTGCCAGCAGCGGGACTGCCGGGGAGCTGTTTTTT. It encodes CASSGTAGELFF.

This clone appeared once. V gene TRBV27 combines with J gene TRBJ1-2; D uncertain. V was trimmed by 3 bases and J by 5 bases, leaving 10 bases between them. The CDR3 extends over 13 amino acids. Looked up from germline, CDR1 is MNHEY and CDR2 is SMNVEV (reference sequence). CDR3 coding DNA: TGTGCCAGCAGTTTTGCAGGAAATTATGGCTACACCTTC. The encoded protein is CASSFAGNYGYTF.

This chain connects TRBV5-6 to TRBJ2-4; 11 bases fit TRBD2. The CDR3 covers 16 residues. In germline, CDR1 is SGHDT, CDR2 YYEEEE. With 4 bases clipped from V and 3 bases from J, the junction kept 6 bases outside the gene matches. The CDR3 region is CASSTGTSGNKNIQYF. CDR3 DNA: TGTGCCAGCAGCACCGGGACTAGCGGAAACAAAAACATTCAGTACTTC.

Turning to this clone: Other DNA sequences from this sample encode an identical CDR3 as well. The J gene is TRBJ1-3, the V gene TRBV6-5; D is unresolved. CDR3 length equals 14 residues. V dropped 0 bases and J dropped 1 base, with 4 bases sitting between them. Germline V lookup: CDR1 MNHEY, CDR2 SVGAGI. CDR3 DNA sequence: TGTGCCAGCAGTTACTCCCTGTCTGGAAACACCATATATTTT. It encodes CASSYSLSGNTIYF.

DNA for the CDR3: TGTGCCAGCCTACTTAGGGGGGGGAATATCTACGAGCAGTACTTC. Translation gives CASLLRGGNIYEQYF. The gene calls are TRBV28 and TRBJ2-7; weak D call: TRBD2 (7 bases). CDR1 is MDHEN and CDR2 is SYDVKM in the germline V gene. The CDR3 loop spans 15 amino acids. V gave up 8 bases and J gave up 3 bases, with 20 bases separating them.

The CDR3 sequence: CASSISSSGGYEQYF. The DNA of the CDR3 is TGTGCCAGTAGTATTTCTTCTAGCGGGGGCTACGAGCAGTACTTC. The rearrangement uses TRBV19 and TRBJ2-7, with 10 positions matching TRBD2. Germline-derived CDR1 and CDR2 are LNHDA and SQIVND (reference sequence). The junction had 5 bases not matched to a gene; V was cut back by 3 bases and J by 3 bases. The CDR3 extends over 15 amino acids.

The chain has TRBV30 and TRBJ1-1; no firm D call. Germline lookup yields CDR1 GTSNPN and CDR2 SVGIG (reference sequence). V was cut by 2 bases and J by 1 base, with 14 bases left in between. The CDR3 is 15 amino acids. The CDR3 DNA reads TGTGCCTGGAGTCAAAGACAAGGGTCGAACACTGAAGCTTTCTTT. Its protein is CAWSQRQGSNTEAFF.

This chain uses TRBV7-9 with TRBJ2-7, with 9 bases that match TRBD2. This CDR3 spans 17 amino acids. The germline gives CDR1 SEHNR, CDR2 FQNEAQ (reference sequence). The V gene end was trimmed by 1 base and the J gene end by 4 bases; junction bases not matched to a gene: 11. The CDR3 coding sequence is TGTGCCAGCAGCTTAGGCGTAGGGCGGGAGGGCTTTTACGAGCAGTACTTC. Translating it yields CASSLGVGREGFYEQYF.